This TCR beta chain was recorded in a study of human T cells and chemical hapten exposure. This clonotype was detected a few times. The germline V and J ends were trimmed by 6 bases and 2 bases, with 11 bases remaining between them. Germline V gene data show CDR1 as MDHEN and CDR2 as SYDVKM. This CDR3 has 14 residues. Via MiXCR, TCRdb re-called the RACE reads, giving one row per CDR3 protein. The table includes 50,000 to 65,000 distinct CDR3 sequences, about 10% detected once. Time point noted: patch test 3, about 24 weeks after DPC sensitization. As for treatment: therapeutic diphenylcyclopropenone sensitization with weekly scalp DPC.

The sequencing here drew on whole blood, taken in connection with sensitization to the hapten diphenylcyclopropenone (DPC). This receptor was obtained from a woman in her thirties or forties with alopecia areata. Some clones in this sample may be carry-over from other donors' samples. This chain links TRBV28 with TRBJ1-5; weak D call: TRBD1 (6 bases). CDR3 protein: CASSGQIGNQPQHF. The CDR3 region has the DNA TGTGCCAGCAGCGGACAGATAGGCAATCAGCCCCAGCATTTT.